This T cell receptor beta chain appears in the sequencing data of a study of cytomegalovirus exposure and HLA in healthy donors. General study findings and limits: The investigators catalogued 150 to 200 TCR beta chains as cytomegalovirus-associated.

The V segment lost 4 bases and the J segment 0 bases; nucleotides outside the gene matches: 7. The CDR3 is made up of 16 amino acids. Per the germline V gene, CDR1 is SNHLY and CDR2 is FYNNEI. The method was immunoSEQ multiplex PCR; TCRdb's version includes in-frame clones alone and lacks a portion of them. Among 200,000 to 250,000 clones, roughly 84% were seen once, and the ten largest hold 11% to 15%. This clone was detected once. What it binds is not known. Material: PBMCs. The sequence was collected from a woman in her twenties or thirties in good health and CMV-seropositive. The rearrangement links TRBV2 to TRBJ2-3, with 7 bases identical to TRBD1. In DNA form, the CDR3 reads TGTGCCAGCAGTGTTTGGACAGGCTCTAGCACAGATACGCAGTATTTT. It yields the protein CASSVWTGSSTDTQYF.